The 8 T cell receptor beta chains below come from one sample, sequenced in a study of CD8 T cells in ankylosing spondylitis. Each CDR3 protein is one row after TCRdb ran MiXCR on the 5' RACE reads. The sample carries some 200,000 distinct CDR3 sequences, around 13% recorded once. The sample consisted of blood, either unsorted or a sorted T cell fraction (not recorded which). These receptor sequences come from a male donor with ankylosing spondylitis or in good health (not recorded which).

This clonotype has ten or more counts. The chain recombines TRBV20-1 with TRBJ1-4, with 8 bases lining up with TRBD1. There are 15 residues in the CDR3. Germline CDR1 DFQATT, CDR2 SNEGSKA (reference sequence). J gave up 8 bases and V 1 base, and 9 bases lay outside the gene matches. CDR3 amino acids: CSARGKDRVKEKLFF. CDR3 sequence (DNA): TGCAGTGCTAGAGGAAAGGACAGGGTCAAGGAAAAACTGTTTTTT.

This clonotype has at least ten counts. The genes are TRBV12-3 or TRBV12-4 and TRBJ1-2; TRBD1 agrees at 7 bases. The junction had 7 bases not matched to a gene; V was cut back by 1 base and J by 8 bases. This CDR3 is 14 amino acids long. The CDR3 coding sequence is TGTGCCAGCAGTTTAGTGAAGGGGGCTGGGGGCTACACCTTC. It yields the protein CASSLVKGAGGYTF.

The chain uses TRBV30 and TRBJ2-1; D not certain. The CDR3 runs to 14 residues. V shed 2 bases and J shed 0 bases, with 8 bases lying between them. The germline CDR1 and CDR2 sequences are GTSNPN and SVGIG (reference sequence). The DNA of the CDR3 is TGTGCCTGGAGTAGGGTAGCCTCCTACAATGAGCAGTTCTTC. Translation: CAWSRVASYNEQFF.

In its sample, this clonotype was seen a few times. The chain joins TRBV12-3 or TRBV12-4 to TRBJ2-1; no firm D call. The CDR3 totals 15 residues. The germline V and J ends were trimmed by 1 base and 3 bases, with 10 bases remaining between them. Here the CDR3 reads CASSLGIVDYNEQFF. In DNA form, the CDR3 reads TGTGCCAGCAGTTTAGGGATAGTGGACTACAATGAGCAGTTCTTC.

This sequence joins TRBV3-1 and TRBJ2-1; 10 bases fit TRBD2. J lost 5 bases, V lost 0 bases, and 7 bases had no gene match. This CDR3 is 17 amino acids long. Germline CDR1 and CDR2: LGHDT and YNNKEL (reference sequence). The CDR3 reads CASSQEWASGRDNEQFF. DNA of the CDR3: TGTGCCAGCAGCCAAGAGTGGGCTAGCGGGAGAGACAATGAGCAGTTCTTC.

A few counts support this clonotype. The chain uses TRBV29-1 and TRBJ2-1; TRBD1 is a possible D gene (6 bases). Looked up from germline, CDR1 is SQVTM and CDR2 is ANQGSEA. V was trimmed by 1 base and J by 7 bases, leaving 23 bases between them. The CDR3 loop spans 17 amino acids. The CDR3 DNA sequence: TGCAGCGTTGAAGGGGGGCCGCGGGCCCGGATCGAGAATGAGCAGTTCTTC. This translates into CSVEGGPRARIENEQFF.

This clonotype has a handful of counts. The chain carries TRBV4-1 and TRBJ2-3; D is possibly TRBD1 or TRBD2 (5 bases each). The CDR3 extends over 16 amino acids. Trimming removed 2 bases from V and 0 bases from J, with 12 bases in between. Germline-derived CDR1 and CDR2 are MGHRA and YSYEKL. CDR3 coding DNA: TGCGCCAGCAGCCAACAGGTGGGGACCAGCACAGATACGCAGTATTTT. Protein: CASSQQVGTSTDTQYF.

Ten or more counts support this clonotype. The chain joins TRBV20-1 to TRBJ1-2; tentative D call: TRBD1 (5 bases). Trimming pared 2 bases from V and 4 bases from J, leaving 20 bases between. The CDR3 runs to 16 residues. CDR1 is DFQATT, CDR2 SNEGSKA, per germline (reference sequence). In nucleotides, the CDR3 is TGCAGTGCTAGAACTCTCAGGGCTCTATATAGCTATGGCTACACCTTC. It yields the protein CSARTLRALYSYGYTF.